This T cell receptor beta chain comes out of a study of cytomegalovirus exposure and HLA in healthy donors. Looking at the study overall: The same platform was used for the 110 or so validation repertoires as for the roughly 730 first-cohort repertoires, as reported in a later analysis.

The CDR3 has 18 amino acids. The J segment lost 4 bases and the V segment lost 2 bases, leaving 11 bases of the junction unmatched. Germline V CDR1 and CDR2: SGHRS, YFSETQ. Method: immunoSEQ multiplex PCR; TCRdb's copy keeps in-frame clones and lacks some. The repertoire holds 200,000 to 250,000 clones, with about nine tenths as singletons. As concerns this clone: Its antigen remains unidentified.

Study-wide results and caveats: Among TCR sequences, most were rare, though some public TCRs appeared in many donors.

The genes are TRBV5-1 and TRBJ2-1, with 11 bases identical to TRBD2. The receptor was isolated from a woman between 18 and 30 years old in good health and CMV-seropositive. The material sequenced was PBMCs. Here the CDR3 DNA reads TGCGCCAGCAGCTTTAACCCAGTCGGGACTAGCGGTTACAATGAGCAGTTCTTC. It is translated as CASSFNPVGTSGYNEQFF.